This T cell receptor beta chain was sequenced during a study of CD8+ T cells in alopecia areata. This clone was seen only a few times. Alopecia areata patients gave lesional scalp punch biopsies and peripheral blood samples. RNA extraction and reverse transcription yielded cDNA as sequencing template. TCRdb's table, derived via immunoSEQ multiplex PCR, lists solely in-frame clones and lacks some. The table has some 210,000 clones, about 60% seen once. Germline V gives CDR1 SQVTM, CDR2 ANQGSEA. V lost 6 bases, J lost 3 bases, and 11 bases lay in between. This CDR3 comprises 12 residues. This TCR was recovered from a human donor with alopecia areata. This material consisted of CD4+ T cells sorted from blood, taken at week 0. The chain joins TRBV29-1 to TRBJ1-1, with D uncertain. The CDR3 protein is CSVVGGDTEAFF. CDR3 coding DNA: TGCAGCGTCGTTGGCGGGGACACTGAAGCTTTCTTT.